This is a list of T cell receptor beta chains from one sample in a study of long-term antiretroviral therapy in people with HIV. TCRdb's table, derived via immunoSEQ multiplex PCR, lists solely in-frame clones and lacks some. This sample yields around 39,000 clones, of which less than 90% are seen a single time; roughly 5.8% belongs to the top ten. Sequencing was performed on unsorted PBMCs, taken 1 year after starting antiretroviral therapy. The receptors shown here come from a man between 18 and 35 years old with HIV. Each CDR3 is given without its conserved first and last residue.

V gene: TRBV27; J gene: TRBJ2-3; CDR3 length: 13; CDR3 protein: ASSLRGARTDTQY
V gene: TRBV2; J gene: TRBJ2-7; CDR3 length: 11; CDR3 protein: ASSEQWWDEQY
V gene: TRBV6-1; J gene: TRBJ1-1; CDR3 length: 12; CDR3 protein: ASSEQRRNTEAF
V gene: TRBV11-2; J gene: TRBJ2-1; CDR3 length: 10; CDR3 protein: ASSPQGTEQF
V gene: TRBV28; J gene: TRBJ2-1; CDR3 length: 10; CDR3 protein: ASRIRAYEQF
V gene: TRBV7-9; J gene: TRBJ2-7; CDR3 length: 12; CDR3 protein: ASSLGTVNYEQY
V gene: TRBV27; J gene: TRBJ2-1; CDR3 length: 10; CDR3 protein: ASSYSSSPQF
V gene: TRBV11-2; J gene: TRBJ2-7; CDR3 length: 16; CDR3 protein: ASSYPLRQGAPFYEQY
V gene: TRBV7-9; J gene: TRBJ2-7; CDR3 length: 12; CDR3 protein: ASREPGGRYEQY
V gene: TRBV14; J gene: TRBJ2-3; CDR3 length: 11; CDR3 protein: ASSQGGWDTQY
V gene: TRBV7-8; J gene: TRBJ1-1; CDR3 length: 11; CDR3 protein: ASSLALGTEAF
V gene: TRBV7-7; J gene: TRBJ2-5; CDR3 length: 12; CDR3 protein: ASSLAGNRETQY
V gene: TRBV9; J gene: TRBJ2-1; CDR3 length: 14; CDR3 protein: ASSAPTGRTYNEQF
V gene: TRBV11-2; J gene: TRBJ2-1; CDR3 length: 9; CDR3 protein: ASSFRDEQF
V gene: TRBV18; J gene: TRBJ1-4; CDR3 length: 12; CDR3 protein: ASSPGPINEKLF
V gene: TRBV20-1; J gene: TRBJ1-1; CDR3 length: 9; CDR3 protein: SAFRRLEAF
V gene: TRBV6-5; J gene: TRBJ1-2; CDR3 length: 14; CDR3 protein: ASSYSETGAGYGYT
V gene: TRBV28; J gene: TRBJ1-1; CDR3 length: 10; CDR3 protein: ASSLGGLKAF
V gene: TRBV2; J gene: TRBJ2-1; CDR3 length: 13; CDR3 protein: ASKVDGGGANEQF
V gene: TRBV28; J gene: TRBJ1-1; CDR3 length: 11; CDR3 protein: AILDLGFTRAF
V gene: TRBV28; J gene: TRBJ2-7; CDR3 length: 12; CDR3 protein: ASSLTSKLYEQY
V gene: TRBV11-2; J gene: TRBJ1-1; CDR3 length: 13; CDR3 protein: ASSLVPGRNTEAF
V gene: TRBV14; J gene: TRBJ1-5; CDR3 length: 12; CDR3 protein: ASSQQGINQPQH
V gene: TRBV9; J gene: TRBJ1-1; CDR3 length: 14; CDR3 protein: ASSLGLRSMNTEAF
V gene: TRBV5-8; J gene: TRBJ1-1; CDR3 length: 12; CDR3 protein: ASSFQGQGTEAF
V gene: TRBV6-1; J gene: TRBJ2-7; CDR3 length: 14; CDR3 protein: ASSELGLAASYEQY
V gene: TRBV27; J gene: TRBJ2-2; CDR3 length: 13; CDR3 protein: ASRSTGGGTGELF
V gene: TRBV19; J gene: TRBJ1-5; CDR3 length: 15; CDR3 protein: ASSKDRGRGSNQPQH
V gene: TRBV9; J gene: TRBJ2-7; CDR3 length: 12; CDR3 protein: ASSPGQGGYEQY
V gene: TRBV7-7; J gene: TRBJ2-1; CDR3 length: 12; CDR3 protein: ASSLGQGRSEQF
V gene: TRBV19; J gene: TRBJ2-7; CDR3 length: 11; CDR3 protein: ASLGPTGKEQY
V gene: TRBV2; J gene: TRBJ1-1; CDR3 length: 12; CDR3 protein: ASSSSDGLRAAF
V gene: TRBV19; J gene: TRBJ2-2; CDR3 length: 10; CDR3 protein: ASSRLAGELF
V gene: TRBV19; J gene: TRBJ2-7; CDR3 length: 13; CDR3 protein: ASSTPGHLTGEQY
V gene: TRBV11-2; J gene: TRBJ2-1; CDR3 length: 11; CDR3 protein: ASSWDSLREQF
V gene: TRBV7-9; J gene: TRBJ1-2; CDR3 length: 11; CDR3 protein: ASSLAGTYGYT
V gene: TRBV5-6; J gene: TRBJ2-7; CDR3 length: 13; CDR3 protein: ASSSSGTGAYEQY
V gene: TRBV28; J gene: TRBJ2-7; CDR3 length: 12; CDR3 protein: ASRPDSVPYEQY
V gene: TRBV4-3; J gene: TRBJ1-3; CDR3 length: 17; CDR3 protein: ASSQAFEFEAEEGNTIY
V gene: TRBV2; J gene: TRBJ1-1; CDR3 length: 8; CDR3 protein: ASTRGEAF
V gene: TRBV11-2; J gene: TRBJ2-7; CDR3 length: 10; CDR3 protein: ASGRGDYEQY
V gene: TRBV10-3; J gene: TRBJ1-1; CDR3 length: 13; CDR3 protein: AISESNRMNTEAF
V gene: TRBV5-4; J gene: TRBJ2-2; CDR3 length: 13; CDR3 protein: ASSSGQGGTGELF
V gene: TRBV5-1; J gene: TRBJ2-1; CDR3 length: 11; CDR3 protein: ASSFGGGNEQF
V gene: TRBV2; J gene: TRBJ2-7; CDR3 length: 11; CDR3 protein: ASTTGIAYEQY
V gene: TRBV5-1; J gene: TRBJ1-1; CDR3 length: 12; CDR3 protein: ASSLGSMNTEAF
V gene: TRBV18; J gene: TRBJ1-1; CDR3 length: 12; CDR3 protein: ASSRTAMNTEAF
V gene: TRBV6-5; J gene: TRBJ2-7; CDR3 length: 12; CDR3 protein: ASSYSGQTYEQY
V gene: TRBV28; J gene: TRBJ2-7; CDR3 length: 14; CDR3 protein: ASSFSRTSGSYEQY
V gene: TRBV10-3; J gene: TRBJ1-2; CDR3 length: 12; CDR3 protein: AIKSSGGVDGYT
V gene: TRBV11-2; J gene: TRBJ1-1; CDR3 length: 14; CDR3 protein: ASSLRGTGKNTEAF